This T cell receptor (beta chain) was recovered during a study of T-cell reconstitution after alpha-beta-depleted transplantation in children. Unique molecular identifiers were used to barcode this TCRbeta library. TCRdb redid the calling of the PCR reads with MiXCR, one entry per CDR3 protein. The table has just under 350,000 distinct CDR3 sequences, roughly 15% seen once. As for this clonotype: Its antigen is as yet unknown.

V gave up 3 bases and J gave up 8 bases; unmatched junction bases: 6. The germline V gene encodes CDR1 DFQATT and CDR2 SNEGSKA (reference sequence). This CDR3 region has 14 residues. Overall study results and limits: By about two months after transplant, alpha-beta T cells reportedly arose from several hundred graft clones that had expanded. There were some patients whose high TCRbeta diversity at day 60 came from surviving recipient T cells and thymic progenitors.

The source material was PBMCs, mostly from graft donor cells, sampled 360 days after TCRalphabeta/CD19-depleted stem cell transplant. J is TRBJ2-1 and V is TRBV20-1; 11 nucleotides agree with TRBD2. The TCR sequence derives from a male patient aged 2-15 years who had a stem cell transplant for acute lymphoblastic leukemia, so the T cells may come from the graft donor. The CDR3 protein is CSASSLAGAHEQFF. CDR3 coding DNA: TGCAGTGCTAGTTCACTAGCGGGAGCCCATGAGCAGTTCTTC.